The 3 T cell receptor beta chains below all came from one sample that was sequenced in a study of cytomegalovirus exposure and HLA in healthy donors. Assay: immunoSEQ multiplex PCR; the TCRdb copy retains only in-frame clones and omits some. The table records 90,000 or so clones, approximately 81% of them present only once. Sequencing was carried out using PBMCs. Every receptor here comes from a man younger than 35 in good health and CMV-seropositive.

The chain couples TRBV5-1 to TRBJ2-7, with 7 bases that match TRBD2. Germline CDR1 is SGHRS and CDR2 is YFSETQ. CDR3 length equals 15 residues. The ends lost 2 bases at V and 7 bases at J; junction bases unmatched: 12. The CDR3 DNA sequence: TGCGCCAGCAGCTTAACTAACGGACTAGGGGCGGAGCAGTACTTC. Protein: CASSLTNGLGAEQYF.

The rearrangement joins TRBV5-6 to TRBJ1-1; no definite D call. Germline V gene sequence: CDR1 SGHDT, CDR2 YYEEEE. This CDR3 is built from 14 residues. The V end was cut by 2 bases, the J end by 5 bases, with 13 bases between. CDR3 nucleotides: TGTGCCAGCAGCTTCCGGGAAGGAGTTACTGAAGCTTTCTTT. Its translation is CASSFREGVTEAFF.

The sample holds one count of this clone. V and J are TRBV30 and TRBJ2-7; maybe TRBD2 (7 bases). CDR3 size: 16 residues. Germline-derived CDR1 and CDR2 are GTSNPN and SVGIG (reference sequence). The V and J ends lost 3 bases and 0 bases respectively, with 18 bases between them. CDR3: CAWRGAGARGSYEQYF. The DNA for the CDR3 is TGTGCCTGGAGGGGGGCGGGAGCGCGAGGCTCCTACGAGCAGTACTTC.